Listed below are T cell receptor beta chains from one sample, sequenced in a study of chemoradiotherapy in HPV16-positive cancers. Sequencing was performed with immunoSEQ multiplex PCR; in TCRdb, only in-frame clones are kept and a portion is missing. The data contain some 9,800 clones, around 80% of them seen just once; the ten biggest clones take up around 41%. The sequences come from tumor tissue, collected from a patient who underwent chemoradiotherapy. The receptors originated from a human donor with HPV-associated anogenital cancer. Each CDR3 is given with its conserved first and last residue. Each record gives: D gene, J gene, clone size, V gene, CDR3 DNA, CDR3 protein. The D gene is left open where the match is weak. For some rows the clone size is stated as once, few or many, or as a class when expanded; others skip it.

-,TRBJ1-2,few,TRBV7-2,TGTGCCAGCAGCCGACAGAACTATGGCTACACCTTC,CASSRQNYGYTF
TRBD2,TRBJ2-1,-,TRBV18,TGTGCCAGCTCAACTCCCGGCGGGAGCTATAGCAATGAGCAGTTCTTC,CASSTPGGSYSNEQFF
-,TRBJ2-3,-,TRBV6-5,TGTGCCAGCAGTTTAGTGACAGATACGCAGTATTTT,CASSLVTDTQYF
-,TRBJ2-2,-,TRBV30,TGTGCCTGGAGTCCCTGGGTCACCGGGGAGCTGTTTTTT,CAWSPWVTGELFF
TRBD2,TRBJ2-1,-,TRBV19,TGTGCCAGTAGTATTGGGCGGGGGACTACAAGAGGTGAGCAGTTCTTC,CASSIGRGTTRGEQFF
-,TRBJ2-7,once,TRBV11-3,TGTGCCAGCAGTTTTGGGACAAACTCCTACGAGCAGTACTTC,CASSFGTNSYEQYF
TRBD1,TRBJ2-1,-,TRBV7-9,TGTGCCAGCAGCTTAGTGCGGGACAGGCGATACAATGAGCAGTTCTTC,CASSLVRDRRYNEQFF
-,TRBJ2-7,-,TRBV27,TGTGCCAGCAGTTTATGGGGCCGGGTGGACGAGCAGTACTTC,CASSLWGRVDEQYF
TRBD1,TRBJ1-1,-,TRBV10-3,TGTGCCATCAGGGGACAGGTTATGAACACTGAAGCTTTCTTT,CAIRGQVMNTEAFF
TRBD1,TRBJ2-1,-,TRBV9,TGTGCCAGCAGCGTCGGGACAGGGGCAAATGAGCAGTTCTTC,CASSVGTGANEQFF
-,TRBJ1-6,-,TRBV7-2,TGTGCCAGCAGCTTGGGAGGGAGCTCCTATAATTCACCCCTCCACTTT,CASSLGGSSYNSPLHF
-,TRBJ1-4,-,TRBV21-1,TGTGCCAGACAGGGTTGGGAAAAACTGTTTTTT,CARQGWEKLFF
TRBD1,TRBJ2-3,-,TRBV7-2,TGTGCCAGCAGCTTAGTTCCCGGAGGCGGAAGGGGGCCCACAGATACGCAGTATTTT,CASSLVPGGGRGPTDTQYF
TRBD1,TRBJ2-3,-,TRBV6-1,TGTGCCAGCAGTGAAGCCCCAGGGGGTGCAGATACGCAGTATTTT,CASSEAPGGADTQYF
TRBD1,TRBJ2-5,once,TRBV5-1,TGCGCCAGCAGCGGTGACAGGGCCGAGACCCAGTACTTC,CASSGDRAETQYF
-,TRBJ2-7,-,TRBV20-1,TGCAGTGCTAGACTCCTAGCGGAGCAGTACTTC,CSARLLAEQYF
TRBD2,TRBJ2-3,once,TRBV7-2,TGTGCCAGCAGTCGCGGACTAGCGGGAGGGTGGGCCACAGATACGCAGTATTTT,CASSRGLAGGWATDTQYF
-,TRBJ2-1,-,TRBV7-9,TGTGCCAGCAGCCCACAGGAGGACAATGAGCAGTTCTTC,CASSPQEDNEQFF
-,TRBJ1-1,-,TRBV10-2,TGCGCCACCGCACGGGGGGCGCGGACTGAAGCTTTCTTT,CATARGARTEAFF
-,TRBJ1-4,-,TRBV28,TGTGCCAGCAGCCCATTGACAGGAAACAATGAAAAACTGTTTTTT,CASSPLTGNNEKLFF
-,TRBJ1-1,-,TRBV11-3,TGTGCCAGCAGCTCCCGGGGGGGGAGAAAAACTGAAGCTTTCTTT,CASSSRGGRKTEAFF
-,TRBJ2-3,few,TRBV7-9,TGTGCCAGCAGCAGGGGTCATACGCAGTATTTT,CASSRGHTQYF
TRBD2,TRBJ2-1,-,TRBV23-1,TGCGCCAGCAGTCACACGACTAGCACCACCTACAATGAGCAGTTCTTC,CASSHTTSTTYNEQFF
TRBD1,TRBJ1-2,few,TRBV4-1,TGCGCCAGCAGCAGGGACAGCCGCTACACCTTC,CASSRDSRYTF
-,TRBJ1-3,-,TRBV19,TGTGCCAGCGTCGGCAACACCATATATTTT,CASVGNTIYF
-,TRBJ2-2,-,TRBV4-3,TGCGCCAGCAGCCAGTTTGGGGGGAACACCGGGGAGCTGTTTTTT,CASSQFGGNTGELFF
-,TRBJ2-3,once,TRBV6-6,TGTGCCAGCAGTTACCAGGGCCCTAGCACAGATACGCAGTATTTT,CASSYQGPSTDTQYF
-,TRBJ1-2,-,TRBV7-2,TGTGCCAGCAGCGTCGCAGCGTTGTATGGCTACACCTTC,CASSVAALYGYTF
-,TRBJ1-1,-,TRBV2,TGTGCCAGCAGTGATAGGAACACTGAAGCTTTCTTT,CASSDRNTEAFF
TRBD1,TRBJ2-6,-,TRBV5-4,TGTGCCAGCAGCGGGACAGGGTTTGGGGCCAACGTCCTGACTTTC,CASSGTGFGANVLTF
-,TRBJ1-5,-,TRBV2,TGTGCCAGCAGGCCAGGGGCTGTAAGCAATCAGCCCCAGCATTTT,CASRPGAVSNQPQHF
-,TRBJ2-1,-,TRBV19,TGTGCCAGTAGAAATCCGGGGCGACCCCAAGGAGATGAGCAGTTCTTC,CASRNPGRPQGDEQFF